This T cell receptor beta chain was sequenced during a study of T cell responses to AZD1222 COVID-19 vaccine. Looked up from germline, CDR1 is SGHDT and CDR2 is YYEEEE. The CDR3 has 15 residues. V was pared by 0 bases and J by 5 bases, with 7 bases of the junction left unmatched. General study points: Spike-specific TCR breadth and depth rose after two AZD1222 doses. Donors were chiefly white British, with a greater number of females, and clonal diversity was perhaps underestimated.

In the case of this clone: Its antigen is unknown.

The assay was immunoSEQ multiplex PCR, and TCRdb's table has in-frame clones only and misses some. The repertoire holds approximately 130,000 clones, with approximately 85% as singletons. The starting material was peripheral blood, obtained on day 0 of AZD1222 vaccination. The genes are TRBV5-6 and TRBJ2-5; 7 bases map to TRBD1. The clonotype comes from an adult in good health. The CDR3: CASSLGQPGQETQYF. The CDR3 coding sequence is TGTGCCAGCAGCTTGGGACAACCGGGACAGGAGACCCAGTACTTC. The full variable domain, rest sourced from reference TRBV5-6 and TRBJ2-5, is DAGVTQSPTHLIKTRGQQVTLRCSPKSGHDTVSWYQQALGQGPQFIFQYYEEEERQRGNFPDRFSGHQFPNYSSELNVNALLLGDSALYLCASSLGQPGQETQYFGPGTRLLVL.